This T cell receptor beta chain emerged from a study of shared clonotypes between healthy human individuals. This clone showed up many times. Trimming left V 0 bases short and J 1 base short, with 15 bases between. This CDR3 has 17 amino acids. Germline values: CDR1 SGHAT, CDR2 FQNNGV. Produced via immunoSEQ multiplex PCR; TCRdb's table is partial and in-frame only. Of around 700,000 clones in the sample, about 74% were seen once. Only Caucasian adults living in Nashville, Tennessee served as donors. The genes are TRBV11-2 and TRBJ1-2; D unresolved. This clonotype was obtained from a woman aged 25 to 39 in good health. The material sequenced was memory CD4+ T cells sorted from blood. The sample's subset: CD45RA-negative fraction. The DNA for the CDR3 is TGTGCCAGCAGCTTAGAGTCAGCTAACCCCCTTAACTATGGCTACACCTTC. Translation gives CASSLESANPLNYGYTF.